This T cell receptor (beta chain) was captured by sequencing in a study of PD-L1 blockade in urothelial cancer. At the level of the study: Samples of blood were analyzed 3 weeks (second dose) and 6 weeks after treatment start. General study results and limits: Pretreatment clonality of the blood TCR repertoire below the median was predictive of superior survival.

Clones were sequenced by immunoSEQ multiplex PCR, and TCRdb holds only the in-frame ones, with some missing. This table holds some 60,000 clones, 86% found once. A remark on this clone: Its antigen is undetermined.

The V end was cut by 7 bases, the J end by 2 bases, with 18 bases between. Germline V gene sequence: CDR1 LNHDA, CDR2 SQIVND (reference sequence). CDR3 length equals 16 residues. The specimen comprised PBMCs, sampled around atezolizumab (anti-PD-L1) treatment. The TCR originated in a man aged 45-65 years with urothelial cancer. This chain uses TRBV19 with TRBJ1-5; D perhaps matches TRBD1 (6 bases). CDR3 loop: CASNPRQDRGNQPQHF. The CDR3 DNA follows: TGTGCCAGTAACCCCAGACAGGATCGGGGCAATCAGCCCCAGCATTTT. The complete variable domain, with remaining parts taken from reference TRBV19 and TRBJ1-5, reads DGGITQSPKYLFRKEGQNVTLSCEQNLNHDAMYWYRQDPGQGLRLIYYSQIVNDFQKGDIAEGYSVSREKKESFPLTVTSAQKNPTAFYLCASNPRQDRGNQPQHFGDGTRLSIL.